The following is a T cell receptor (beta chain) sequence with its context. What it recognizes is unknown. PCR used 60 Vbeta primers and 13 Jbeta primers. Here immunoSEQ multiplex PCR was the method, and the copy in TCRdb shows in-frame clones only, minus some. The sample holds around 200,000 clones; about 80% are singletons and the top ten take 0.65%. This record belongs to a study of cytomegalovirus exposure and HLA in healthy donors. Per germline, CDR1 SEHNR and CDR2 FQNEAQ (reference sequence). The CDR3 covers 16 residues. Trimming took 5 bases from V and 2 from J, leaving 16 bases between them. Healthy bone marrow donors made up the donor group. Notes on the study in general: The study recorded more than 150 TCR beta chains that were cytomegalovirus-associated. The majority of CMV-associated TCR beta chains were reported as apparently HLA-restricted in a later analysis.

Sequencing was carried out using PBMCs. The chain combines TRBV7-9 with TRBJ2-1; D possibly corresponds to TRBD2 (6 bases). This receptor was taken from a boy between 5 and 17 years old in good health and CMV-seronegative. The CDR3 nucleotides are TGTGCCAGCAGCGGGGGGTCTCGGCTTGCCTACAATGAGCAGTTCTTC. This gives the protein CASSGGSRLAYNEQFF. Full variable domain (missing parts from reference TRBV7-9 and TRBJ2-1): DTGVSQNPRHKITKRGQNVTFRCDPISEHNRLYWYRQTLGQGPEFLTYFQNEAQLEKSRLLSDRFSAERPKGSFSTLEIQRTEQGDSAMYLCASSGGSRLAYNEQFFGPGTRLTVL.